Shown below are 2 T cell receptor beta chains from a single sample sequenced in a study of blood T cell repertoires in COVID-19. Produced via immunoSEQ multiplex PCR; TCRdb's table is partial and in-frame only. This table holds around 250,000 clones, 88% found once. Sequences were obtained from peripheral blood. The receptors were sampled from a woman between 70 and 85 years old with COVID-19, enrolled during active disease.

This chain joins TRBV2 and TRBJ2-1, with 8 bases lining up with TRBD1. The ends lost 6 bases at V and 5 bases at J; junction bases unmatched: 9. Germline assignment: CDR1 SNHLY and CDR2 FYNNEI. The length of the CDR3 is 15 residues. The CDR3 DNA reads as TGTGCCAGCAGGGGGACAGGCGGGCCTCACAATGAGCAGTTCTTC. It encodes CASRGTGGPHNEQFF.

This sequence joins TRBV3-1 (or the pseudogene TRBV3-2) and TRBJ2-5; 10 bases line up with TRBD2. From germline, CDR1 is LGHDT and CDR2 YNNKEL (reference sequence). After removal of 1 base from V and 2 bases from J, the junction contained 7 bases not matched to a gene. The CDR3 has 17 residues. The CDR3 reads CASSQVLAGVGQETQYF. CDR3 sequence (DNA): TGTGCCAGCAGCCAAGTCCTAGCGGGAGTCGGGCAAGAGACCCAGTACTTC.